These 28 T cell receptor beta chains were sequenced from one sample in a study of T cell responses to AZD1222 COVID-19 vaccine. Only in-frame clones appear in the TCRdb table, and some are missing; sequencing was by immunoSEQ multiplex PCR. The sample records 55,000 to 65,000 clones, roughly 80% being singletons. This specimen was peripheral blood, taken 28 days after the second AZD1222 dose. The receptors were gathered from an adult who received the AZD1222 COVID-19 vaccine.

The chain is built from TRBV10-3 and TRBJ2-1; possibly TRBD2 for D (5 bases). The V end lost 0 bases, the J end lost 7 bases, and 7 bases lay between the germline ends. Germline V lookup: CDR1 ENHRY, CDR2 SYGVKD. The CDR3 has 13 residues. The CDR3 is CAISESTGNEQFF. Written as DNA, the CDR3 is TGTGCCATCAGTGAGTCGACGGGGAATGAGCAGTTCTTC.

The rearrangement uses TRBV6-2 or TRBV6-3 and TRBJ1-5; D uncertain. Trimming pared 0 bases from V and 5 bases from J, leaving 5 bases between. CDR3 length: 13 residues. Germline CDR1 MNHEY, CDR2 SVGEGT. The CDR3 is CASSYSPYQPQHF. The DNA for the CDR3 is TGTGCCAGCAGTTACTCCCCGTATCAGCCCCAGCATTTT.

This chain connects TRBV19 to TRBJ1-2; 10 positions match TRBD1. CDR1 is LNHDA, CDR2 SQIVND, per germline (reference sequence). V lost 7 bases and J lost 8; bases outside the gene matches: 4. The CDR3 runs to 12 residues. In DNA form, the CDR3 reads TGTGCCAGTACGGGGACAGGGGAAGGCTACACCTTC. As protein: CASTGTGEGYTF.

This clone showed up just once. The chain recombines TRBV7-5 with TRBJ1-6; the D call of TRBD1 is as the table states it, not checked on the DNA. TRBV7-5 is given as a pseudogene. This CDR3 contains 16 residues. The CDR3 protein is CARSPGHREHNSPLHF. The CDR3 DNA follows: TGTGCCAGAAGCCCCGGACACCGTGAACATAATTCACCCCTCCACTTT.

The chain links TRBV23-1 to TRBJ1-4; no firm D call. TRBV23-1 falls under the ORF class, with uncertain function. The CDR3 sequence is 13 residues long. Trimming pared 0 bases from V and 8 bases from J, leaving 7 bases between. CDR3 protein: CASSQSKREKLFF. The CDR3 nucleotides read TGCGCCAGCAGTCAATCAAAGCGAGAAAAACTGTTTTTT.

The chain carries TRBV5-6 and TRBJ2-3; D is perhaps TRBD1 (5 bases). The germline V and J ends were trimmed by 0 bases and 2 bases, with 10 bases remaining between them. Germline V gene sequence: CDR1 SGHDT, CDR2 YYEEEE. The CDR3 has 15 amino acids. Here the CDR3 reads CASSLAQGFTDTQYF. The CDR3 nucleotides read TGTGCCAGCAGCTTGGCCCAGGGTTTCACAGATACGCAGTATTTT.

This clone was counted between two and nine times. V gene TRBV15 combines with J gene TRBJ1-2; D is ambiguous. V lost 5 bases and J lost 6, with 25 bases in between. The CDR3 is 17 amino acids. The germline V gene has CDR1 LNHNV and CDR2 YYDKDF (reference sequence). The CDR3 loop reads CATSPDFTSFTRNGYTF. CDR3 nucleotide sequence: TGTGCCACCAGCCCAGACTTCACGAGTTTCACTAGGAATGGCTACACCTTC.

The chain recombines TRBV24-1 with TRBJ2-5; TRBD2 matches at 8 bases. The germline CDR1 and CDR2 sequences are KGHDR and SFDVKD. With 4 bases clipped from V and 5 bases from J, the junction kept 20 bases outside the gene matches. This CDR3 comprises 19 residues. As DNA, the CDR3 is TGTGCCACCAGTGACCCCCTTAGTAGCGGGGTCTCGGGCGGGGAGACCCAGTACTTC. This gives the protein CATSDPLSSGVSGGETQYF.

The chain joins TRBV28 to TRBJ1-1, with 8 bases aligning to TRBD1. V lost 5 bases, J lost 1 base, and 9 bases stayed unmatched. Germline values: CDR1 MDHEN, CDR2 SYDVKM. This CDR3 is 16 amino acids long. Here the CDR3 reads CASSLSAGTGNTEAFF. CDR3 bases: TGTGCCAGCAGTCTATCCGCCGGGACAGGGAACACTGAAGCTTTCTTT.

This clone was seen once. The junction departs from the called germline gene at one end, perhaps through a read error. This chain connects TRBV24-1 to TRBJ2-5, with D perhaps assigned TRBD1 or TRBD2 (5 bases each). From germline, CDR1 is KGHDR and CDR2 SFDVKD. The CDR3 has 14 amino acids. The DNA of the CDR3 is TGTGCCACCGCTGAAGGGACCCACTCAGAGAACCAGTACTTC. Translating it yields CATAEGTHSENQYF.

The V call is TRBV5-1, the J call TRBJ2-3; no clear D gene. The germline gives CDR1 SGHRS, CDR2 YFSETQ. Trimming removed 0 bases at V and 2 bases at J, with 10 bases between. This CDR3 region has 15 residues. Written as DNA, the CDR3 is TGCGCCAGCAGCTTGGATAGGCCGTCCACAGATACGCAGTATTTT. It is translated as CASSLDRPSTDTQYF.

As DNA, the CDR3 is TGTGCCGCACAGGCCCGCGACATGAACACTGAAGCTTTCTTT. The encoded protein is CAAQARDMNTEAFF. The chain recombines TRBV10-3 with TRBJ1-1; D is possibly TRBD1 (5 bases). Per germline, CDR1 ENHRY and CDR2 SYGVKD. Trimming stripped 11 bases from V and 0 bases from J, with 16 bases between. This CDR3 region has 14 residues.

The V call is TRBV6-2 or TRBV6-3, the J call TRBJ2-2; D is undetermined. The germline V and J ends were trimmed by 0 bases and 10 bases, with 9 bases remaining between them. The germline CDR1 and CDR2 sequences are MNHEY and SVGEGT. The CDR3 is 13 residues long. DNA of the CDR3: TGTGCCAGCAGTTACTCGAAGGCGTCGGAGCTGTTTTTT. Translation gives CASSYSKASELFF.

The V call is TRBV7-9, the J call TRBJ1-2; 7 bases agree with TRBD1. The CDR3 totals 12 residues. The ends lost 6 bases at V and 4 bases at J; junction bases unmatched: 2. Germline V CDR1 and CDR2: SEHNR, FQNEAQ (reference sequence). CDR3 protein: CASRTGLYGYTF. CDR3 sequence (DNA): TGTGCCAGCAGGACAGGGCTCTATGGCTACACCTTC.

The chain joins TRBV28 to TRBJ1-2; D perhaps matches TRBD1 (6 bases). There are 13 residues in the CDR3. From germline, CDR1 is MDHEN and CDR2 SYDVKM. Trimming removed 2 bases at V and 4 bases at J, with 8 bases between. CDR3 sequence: CASSLRGTYGYTF. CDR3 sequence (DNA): TGTGCCAGCAGTTTAAGGGGGACCTATGGCTACACCTTC.

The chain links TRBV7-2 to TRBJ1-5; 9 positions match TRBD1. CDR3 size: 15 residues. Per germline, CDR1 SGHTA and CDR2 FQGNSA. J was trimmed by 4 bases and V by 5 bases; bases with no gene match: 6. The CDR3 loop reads CASSQGGQGNQPQHF. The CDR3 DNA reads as TGTGCCAGCAGCCAAGGCGGACAGGGGAATCAGCCCCAGCATTTT.

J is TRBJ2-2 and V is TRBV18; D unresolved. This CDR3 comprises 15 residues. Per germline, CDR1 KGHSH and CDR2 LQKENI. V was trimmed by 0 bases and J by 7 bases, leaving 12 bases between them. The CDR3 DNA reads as TGTGCCAGCTCACCACCGTCTGGCTGGGGCGGGGAGCTGTTTTTT. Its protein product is CASSPPSGWGGELFF.

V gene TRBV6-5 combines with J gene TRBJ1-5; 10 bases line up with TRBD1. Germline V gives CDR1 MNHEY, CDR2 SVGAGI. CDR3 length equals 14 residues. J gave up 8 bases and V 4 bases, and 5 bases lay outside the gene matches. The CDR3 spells CASSSLTGGEPQHF. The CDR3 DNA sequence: TGTGCCAGCAGTTCCTTGACAGGGGGCGAGCCCCAGCATTTT.

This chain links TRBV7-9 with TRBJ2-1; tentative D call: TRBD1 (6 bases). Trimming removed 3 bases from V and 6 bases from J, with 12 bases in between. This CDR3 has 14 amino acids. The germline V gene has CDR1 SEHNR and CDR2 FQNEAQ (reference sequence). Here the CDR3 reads CASSFPLQGNEQFF. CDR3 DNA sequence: TGTGCCAGCAGCTTTCCACTACAGGGCAATGAGCAGTTCTTC.

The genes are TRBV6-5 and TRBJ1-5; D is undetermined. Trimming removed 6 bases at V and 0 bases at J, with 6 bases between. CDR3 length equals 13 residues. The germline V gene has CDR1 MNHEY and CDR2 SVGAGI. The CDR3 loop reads CASRADSNQPQHF. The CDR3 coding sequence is TGTGCCAGCAGGGCAGATAGCAATCAGCCCCAGCATTTT.

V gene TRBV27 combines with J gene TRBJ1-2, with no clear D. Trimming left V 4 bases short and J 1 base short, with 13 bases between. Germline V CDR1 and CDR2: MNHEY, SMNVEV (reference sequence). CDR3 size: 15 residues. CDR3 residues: CASSYPTRINYGYTF. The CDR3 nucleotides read TGTGCCAGCAGTTACCCGACTAGGATTAACTATGGCTACACCTTC.

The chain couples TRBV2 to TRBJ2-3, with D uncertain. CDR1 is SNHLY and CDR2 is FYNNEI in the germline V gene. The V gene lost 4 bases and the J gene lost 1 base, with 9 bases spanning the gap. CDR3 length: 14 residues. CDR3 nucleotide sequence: TGTGCCAGCAGTGTTGCACACGGCACAGATACGCAGTATTTT. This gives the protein CASSVAHGTDTQYF.

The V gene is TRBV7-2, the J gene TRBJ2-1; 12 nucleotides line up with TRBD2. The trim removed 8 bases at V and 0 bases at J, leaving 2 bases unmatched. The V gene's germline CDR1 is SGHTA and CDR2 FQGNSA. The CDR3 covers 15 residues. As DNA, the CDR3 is TGTGCCAGCGGACTAGCGGGGAGCTCCTACAATGAGCAGTTCTTC. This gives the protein CASGLAGSSYNEQFF.

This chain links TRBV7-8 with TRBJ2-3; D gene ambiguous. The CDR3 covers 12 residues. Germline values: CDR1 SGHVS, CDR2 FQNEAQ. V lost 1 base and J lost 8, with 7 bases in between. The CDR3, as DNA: TGTGCCAGCAGCTTAGTCGAAGCTACGCAGTATTTT. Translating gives CASSLVEATQYF.

The CDR3 sequence is CASSIAGLGGANVLTF. In DNA form, the CDR3 reads TGTGCCAGTAGTATCGCAGGTTTGGGGGGGGCCAACGTCCTGACTTTC. The chain recombines TRBV19 with TRBJ2-6; D is uncertain. The V gene lost 3 bases and the J gene lost 4 bases, with 13 bases spanning the gap. Germline V gene sequence: CDR1 LNHDA, CDR2 SQIVND (reference sequence). This CDR3 has 16 amino acids.

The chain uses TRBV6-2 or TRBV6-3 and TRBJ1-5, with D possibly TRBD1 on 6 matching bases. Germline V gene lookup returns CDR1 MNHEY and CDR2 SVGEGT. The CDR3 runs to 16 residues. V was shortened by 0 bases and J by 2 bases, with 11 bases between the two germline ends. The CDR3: CASSYSTGAGNQPQHF. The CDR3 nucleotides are TGTGCCAGCAGTTACTCGACGGGGGCAGGCAATCAGCCCCAGCATTTT.

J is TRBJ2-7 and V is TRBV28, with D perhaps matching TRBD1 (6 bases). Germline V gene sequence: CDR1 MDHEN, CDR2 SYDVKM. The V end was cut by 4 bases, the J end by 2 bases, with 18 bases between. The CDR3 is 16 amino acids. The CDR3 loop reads CASSSGPRTVTYEQYF. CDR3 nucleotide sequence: TGTGCCAGCAGTTCTGGCCCAAGGACAGTAACCTACGAGCAGTACTTC.

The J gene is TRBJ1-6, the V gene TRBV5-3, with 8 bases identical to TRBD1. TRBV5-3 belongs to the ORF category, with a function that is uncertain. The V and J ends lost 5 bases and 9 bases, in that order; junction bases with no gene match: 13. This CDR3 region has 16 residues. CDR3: CARRNTGTGALSPLHF. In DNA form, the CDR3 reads TGTGCCAGAAGAAATACCGGGACAGGCGCCCTTTCACCCCTCCACTTT.